The 29 T cell receptor beta chains in this list originate from one sample, sequenced in a study of T cell responses to AZD1222 COVID-19 vaccine. The repertoire was sequenced with immunoSEQ multiplex PCR; TCRdb's copy has only in-frame clones and lacks some. This sample has about 160,000 clones; 90% to 95% occur once, and the top ten carry around 1.3%. Specimen: peripheral blood, collected on day 0 of AZD1222 vaccination. Receptors were obtained from an adult in good health.

The V gene is TRBV7-2, the J gene TRBJ1-1, with a weak D call TRBD1 (5 bases). The V gene's germline CDR1 is SGHTA and CDR2 FQGNSA. CDR3 length equals 13 residues. V was pared by 3 bases and J by 5 bases, with 10 bases between. CDR3: CASSLYGGTEAFF. The CDR3 DNA reads as TGTGCCAGCAGCTTGTACGGGGGAACTGAAGCTTTCTTT. The whole variable domain, remainder taken from reference TRBV7-2 and TRBJ1-1, is GAGVSQSPSNKVTEKGKDVELRCDPISGHTALYWYRQSLGQGLEFLIYFQGNSAPDKSGLPSDRFSAERTGGSVSTLTIQRTQQEDSAVYLCASSLYGGTEAFFGQGTRLTVV.

This chain connects TRBV7-2 to TRBJ2-5; 10 positions match TRBD2. The germline V gene has CDR1 SGHTA and CDR2 FQGNSA. The CDR3 runs to 16 residues. V was clipped by 5 bases and J by 1 base; unmatched bases: 7. In DNA, the CDR3 is TGTGCCAGCAGCGCGGGACTAGCGAGGGTCCAAGAGACCCAGTACTTC. Translating it yields CASSAGLARVQETQYF. The variable domain in full, completed from reference TRBV7-2 and TRBJ2-5, reads GAGVSQSPSNKVTEKGKDVELRCDPISGHTALYWYRQSLGQGLEFLIYFQGNSAPDKSGLPSDRFSAERTGGSVSTLTIQRTQQEDSAVYLCASSAGLARVQETQYFGPGTRLLVL.

This clone is a singleton in its sample. The chain couples TRBV19 to TRBJ1-5; unclear D gene. The CDR3 length is 16 residues. V was cut by 4 bases and J by 2 bases, with 15 bases left in between. Per the germline V gene, CDR1 is LNHDA and CDR2 is SQIVND (reference sequence). The DNA for the CDR3 is TGTGCCAGTAGTACCCGGGGTACACCAGGCAATCAGCCCCAGCATTTT. Amino acids: CASSTRGTPGNQPQHF.

CDR3 sequence (DNA): TGCGCCAGCAGCTTGGTCTCGGGACAGAGCTCTGGAAACACCATATATTTT. Translated, it gives CASSLVSGQSSGNTIYF. This chain connects TRBV5-1 to TRBJ1-3; 7 nucleotides match TRBD1. V trimming: 0 bases; J trimming: 0 bases; junction bases outside the gene matches: 6. Per the germline V gene, CDR1 is SGHRS and CDR2 is YFSETQ. CDR3 length: 17 amino acids.

A few counts support this clone. This sequence joins TRBV7-2 and TRBJ2-7; TRBD2 agrees at 8 bases. CDR3 length: 13 amino acids. Germline V gene data show CDR1 as SGHTA and CDR2 as FQGNSA. V shed 11 bases, J shed 4 bases, and the junction held 10 bases outside the gene matches. The CDR3 here is CAGFSGKSYEQYV. The CDR3 nucleotides read TGTGCCGGCTTTAGCGGGAAGAGTTACGAGCAGTACGTC.

This chain uses TRBV18 with TRBJ1-3; a possible D gene is TRBD1 (5 bases). Trimming cost V 2 bases and J 0 bases, with 14 bases left between them. The CDR3 is 17 residues long. Germline values: CDR1 KGHSH, CDR2 LQKENI. The CDR3 bases are TGTGCCAGCTCACCAACACAGGAGGCAATCTCTGGAAACACCATATATTTT. It is translated as CASSPTQEAISGNTIYF.

This clone was found once. The CDR3 region has the DNA TGTGCCAGCAGCCCCTCAGGACAGGGGGCATACGAGACCCAGTACTTC. It yields the protein CASSPSGQGAYETQYF. The rearrangement joins TRBV5-4 to TRBJ2-5, with 11 nucleotides matching TRBD1. Per the germline V gene, CDR1 is SGHNT and CDR2 is YYREEE (reference sequence). The CDR3 runs 16 residues. V lost 4 bases and J lost 5; bases outside the gene matches: 10.

As DNA, the CDR3 is TGTGCCAGCAGCGTAGTCAGGAACTATGGCTACACCTTC. Translation: CASSVVRNYGYTF. The rearrangement uses TRBV9 and TRBJ1-2, with D hard to call. V lost 0 bases and J lost 2, with 5 bases in between. Per the germline V gene, CDR1 is SGDLS and CDR2 is YYNGEE. The CDR3 totals 13 residues.

V is TRBV7-2 and J is TRBJ2-7; possibly TRBD1 or TRBD2 for D (5 bases each). The germline V gene has CDR1 SGHTA and CDR2 FQGNSA. V gave up 7 bases and J gave up 0 bases, with 13 bases separating them. This CDR3 spans 14 amino acids. In DNA, the CDR3 is TGTGCCAGCACCCCGGGACGCGGCTCCTACGAGCAGTACGTC. Its translation: CASTPGRGSYEQYV.

This clone was seen more than once but under ten times. J is TRBJ1-1 and V is TRBV9; perhaps TRBD1 as D (5 bases). V lost 0 bases to trimming and J lost 5 bases, with 14 bases between them. This CDR3 is 15 amino acids long. In germline, CDR1 is SGDLS, CDR2 YYNGEE. As DNA, the CDR3 is TGTGCCAGCAGCGTAGGGGCAGGGTTGACAACTGAAGCTTTCTTT. It encodes CASSVGAGLTTEAFF. The full variable domain, rest sourced from reference TRBV9 and TRBJ1-1, is DSGVTQTPKHLITATGQRVTLRCSPRSGDLSVYWYQQSLDQGLQFLIQYYNGEERAKGNILERFSAQQFPDLHSELNLSSLELGDSALYFCASSVGAGLTTEAFFGQGTRLTVV.

The chain links TRBV19 to TRBJ1-2; TRBD1 is a possible D gene (6 bases). The CDR3 covers 14 residues. The germline V gene encodes CDR1 LNHDA and CDR2 SQIVND (reference sequence). Trimming removed 7 bases from V and 8 bases from J, with 20 bases in between. As DNA, the CDR3 is TGTGCCAGTATCGCGGGGGGCATAACTCAGGGCTACACCTTC. Its protein product is CASIAGGITQGYTF.

This chain joins TRBV7-9 and TRBJ2-2; TRBD2 aligns across 12 bases. CDR3 length: 16 residues. In germline, CDR1 is SEHNR, CDR2 FQNEAQ (reference sequence). V lost 1 base, J lost 6 bases, and 3 bases stayed unmatched. The CDR3 here is CASSLVGLAGPGELFF. CDR3 nucleotide sequence: TGTGCCAGCAGCTTAGTAGGACTAGCGGGGCCCGGGGAGCTGTTTTTT.

The V gene is TRBV5-6, the J gene TRBJ1-2; 7 nucleotides align to TRBD1. J gave up 3 bases and V 0 bases, and 2 bases lay outside the gene matches. CDR3 length: 14 amino acids. Germline CDR1 reads SGHDT; CDR2 reads YYEEEE. The CDR3 loop reads CASSLGTGHYGYTF. The CDR3 DNA sequence: TGTGCCAGCAGCTTGGGGACAGGTCACTATGGCTACACCTTC.

The chain employs TRBV27 and TRBJ2-3, with TRBD1 identical over 9 bases. V was clipped by 4 bases and J by 4 bases; unmatched bases: 6. In germline, CDR1 is MNHEY, CDR2 SMNVEV (reference sequence). The CDR3 length is 15 residues. CDR3 DNA sequence: TGTGCCAGCAGTTCGGGGACAGGGTCTCCAGATACGCAGTATTTT. This codes for CASSSGTGSPDTQYF.

V gene TRBV19 combines with J gene TRBJ1-3, with D hard to call. This CDR3 has 16 residues. Deletions cut 7 bases from V and 0 bases from J, with 16 bases between. From germline, CDR1 is LNHDA and CDR2 SQIVND (reference sequence). Written as DNA, the CDR3 is TGTGCCAGTACCTTAGGGCAGCCCTACTCTGGAAACACCATATATTTT. Its translation: CASTLGQPYSGNTIYF.

The chain uses TRBV2 and TRBJ1-5; 7 bases fit TRBD1. Trimming removed 6 bases from V and 1 base from J; junction bases left unmatched: 6. Germline CDR1 reads SNHLY; CDR2 reads FYNNEI. This CDR3 is 15 amino acids long. As DNA, the CDR3 is TGTGCCAGCAGCGAGACAGGGAGGAGCAATCAGCCCCAGCATTTT. Protein sequence: CASSETGRSNQPQHF.

The rearrangement joins TRBV18 to TRBJ2-5, with 10 bases that match TRBD1. The germline V gene encodes CDR1 KGHSH and CDR2 LQKENI. V trimming: 1 base; J trimming: 6 bases; junction bases outside the gene matches: 2. The CDR3 covers 14 residues. The DNA of the CDR3 is TGTGCCAGCTCACCACAGGGACAGGGGAAGACCCAGTACTTC. Translating it yields CASSPQGQGKTQYF.

The chain is built from TRBV3-1 (or the pseudogene TRBV3-2) and TRBJ2-3; D ambiguous. The V gene lost 5 bases and the J gene lost 0 bases, with 9 bases spanning the gap. The CDR3 has 14 residues. Germline V gives CDR1 LGHDT, CDR2 YNNKEL (reference sequence). The CDR3: CASSWSGSTDTQYF. The DNA of the CDR3 is TGTGCCAGCAGCTGGAGTGGGAGCACAGATACGCAGTATTTT.

This sequence joins TRBV5-5 and TRBJ2-4, with D possibly matching TRBD2 (6 bases). The V end was cut by 3 bases, the J end by 0 bases, with 7 bases between. This CDR3 is built from 14 residues. Looked up from germline, CDR1 is SGHKS and CDR2 is YYEKEE (reference sequence). CDR3 DNA: TGTGCCAGCAGCTGGGGGGTAGCCAAAAACATTCAGTACTTC. It is translated as CASSWGVAKNIQYF.

This sequence joins TRBV19 and TRBJ1-1; D unclear. The CDR3 length is 13 residues. In germline, CDR1 is LNHDA, CDR2 SQIVND (reference sequence). V was pared by 3 bases and J by 11 bases, with 16 bases between. The CDR3 nucleotides read TGTGCCAGTAGTATGGGTACTGAGGGTTATGCTTTCTTT. This translates into CASSMGTEGYAFF.

The rearrangement uses TRBV7-2 and TRBJ1-2, with 8 bases matching TRBD1. CDR1 is SGHTA and CDR2 is FQGNSA in the germline V gene. The CDR3 sequence is 16 residues long. The ends lost 3 bases at V and 5 bases at J; junction bases unmatched: 11. In DNA, the CDR3 is TGTGCCAGCAGCTTTTTCCCTGGACAGGGAACATATGGCTACACCTTC. Protein sequence: CASSFFPGQGTYGYTF.

The chain joins TRBV19 to TRBJ2-5; 7 bases map to TRBD2. This CDR3 is 14 amino acids long. V lost 3 bases, J lost 4 bases, and 5 bases stayed unmatched. Germline V gives CDR1 LNHDA, CDR2 SQIVND (reference sequence). The CDR3 DNA is TGTGCCAGTAGTATCCCGGGGAGGGGAGAGACCCAGTACTTC. This codes for CASSIPGRGETQYF.

This chain uses TRBV6-2 or TRBV6-3 with TRBJ1-1; D is perhaps TRBD1 (6 bases). This CDR3 has 17 residues. Germline V gene data show CDR1 as MNHEY and CDR2 as SVGEGT. Deletions cut 6 bases from V and 2 bases from J, with 22 bases between. CDR3 sequence reads: CASSPDLAGAINTEAFF. The CDR3 nucleotides are TGTGCCAGCAGCCCCGACCTGGCGGGGGCCATCAACACTGAAGCTTTCTTT.

The rearrangement joins TRBV19 to TRBJ2-3; the D gene is possibly TRBD2 (5 bases). Trimming took off 6 bases at V and 6 bases at J, with 22 bases between the two ends. The CDR3 is 16 residues long. The germline CDR1 and CDR2 sequences are LNHDA and SQIVND (reference sequence). The CDR3, as DNA: TGTGCCAGTAGCCCGATCGGGAACGGTGCAAAGGATACGCAGTATTTT. Protein: CASSPIGNGAKDTQYF.

This chain uses TRBV27 with TRBJ1-6; D may be TRBD1 (5 bases). Germline CDR1 is MNHEY and CDR2 is SMNVEV (reference sequence). The V gene lost 0 bases and the J gene lost 0 bases, with 27 bases spanning the gap. The CDR3 is made up of 23 amino acids. CDR3 sequence reads: CASSLSPIWDVYLTSSYNSPLHF. CDR3 DNA: TGTGCCAGCAGTTTATCTCCCATATGGGACGTCTACCTGACAAGCTCCTATAATTCACCCCTCCACTTT.

This sequence joins TRBV7-3 and TRBJ1-5, with D hard to call. V was clipped by 3 bases and J by 0 bases, with 3 bases between them. The length of the CDR3 is 13 residues. Germline lookup yields CDR1 SGHTA and CDR2 FQGTGA. DNA of the CDR3: TGTGCCAGCAGCTTTTTTAGCAATCAGCCCCAGCATTTT. Translated: CASSFFSNQPQHF.

The rearrangement links TRBV5-1 to TRBJ1-2; 12 nucleotides align to TRBD1. V lost 3 bases and J lost 5; bases outside the gene matches: 8. This CDR3 contains 16 residues. CDR1 and CDR2 from the germline V gene are SGHRS and YFSETQ. This CDR3 reads CASSSTGTGGNYGYTF. CDR3 DNA: TGCGCCAGCAGCTCGACCGGGACAGGGGGCAATTATGGCTACACCTTC. The full variable domain, rest sourced from reference TRBV5-1 and TRBJ1-2, is KAGVTQTPRYLIKTRGQQVTLSCSPISGHRSVSWYQQTPGQGLQFLFEYFSETQRNKGNFPGRFSGRQFSNSRSEMNVSTLELGDSALYLCASSSTGTGGNYGYTFGSGTRLTVV.

The V and J genes are TRBV5-8 and TRBJ1-2; no definite D call. Trimming cost V 4 bases and J 0 bases, with 13 bases left between them. Looked up from germline, CDR1 is SGHTS and CDR2 is YDEGEE. The CDR3 spans 15 residues. The DNA of the CDR3 is TGTGCCAGCAGCCCCCGGACGGGTTCTAACTATGGCTACACCTTC. Translated: CASSPRTGSNYGYTF.

The V and J genes are TRBV7-9 and TRBJ1-6; D is ambiguous. The CDR3 sequence is 15 residues long. In germline, CDR1 is SEHNR, CDR2 FQNEAQ (reference sequence). Deletions cut 5 bases from V and 5 bases from J, with 13 bases between. The CDR3 nucleotides read TGTGCCAGCAGCCCAAGCAGAGTAAATAATTCACCCCTCCACTTT. This encodes CASSPSRVNNSPLHF.